This T cell receptor (beta chain) was profiled in a study of blood T cell repertoires in COVID-19. This clone is judged medium-sized. Germline V gene data show CDR1 as KGHSH and CDR2 as LQKENI. The CDR3 is 16 amino acids. V lost 2 bases and J lost 4; bases outside the gene matches: 9. Profiling relied on immunoSEQ multiplex PCR, and the TCRdb table lists in-frame clones only, not all of them. The sample lists about 150,000 clones, almost 85% occurring once. This rearrangement joins TRBV18 to TRBJ2-7, with 9 bases matching TRBD1. This TCR was sampled from a woman aged 80 or over with COVID-19, enrolled during active disease. Sequencing was done on a sample of peripheral blood. The CDR3: CASSPAGNRGQYEQYF. The CDR3 DNA reads as TGTGCCAGCTCACCAGCGGGAAACAGGGGGCAATACGAGCAGTACTTC.